This T cell receptor (beta chain) was recorded in a study of blood T cell repertoires in COVID-19. In the study overall: COVID-19 samples, acute and convalescent, were from the United States, Italy and Spain. PBMCs, B-cell-depleted T cells, or T cells provided the cDNA or gDNA that made up the material.

As handled by the study authors: Reference gene primer amplification in the assay estimated nucleated cell counts. TCRdb's table, derived via immunoSEQ multiplex PCR, lists solely in-frame clones and lacks some. V and J calls and clone size are those listed in that table; D and trimming were worked out from the DNA. The sample lists about 90,000 clones, 90% seen once, with 5% to 5.5% in the top ten. The V end was cut by 6 bases, the J end by 4 bases, with 8 bases between. The CDR3 is 11 amino acids. The germline CDR1 and CDR2 sequences are DFQATT and SNEGSKA (reference sequence). The rearrangement uses TRBV20-1 and TRBJ2-3; D not certain. The TCR originated in a man aged 45-65 years with acute or convalescent COVID-19. Input material: peripheral blood. DNA of the CDR3: TGCAGTGCCCCCAGGCCAGATACGCAGTATTTT. Its protein product is CSAPRPDTQYF.